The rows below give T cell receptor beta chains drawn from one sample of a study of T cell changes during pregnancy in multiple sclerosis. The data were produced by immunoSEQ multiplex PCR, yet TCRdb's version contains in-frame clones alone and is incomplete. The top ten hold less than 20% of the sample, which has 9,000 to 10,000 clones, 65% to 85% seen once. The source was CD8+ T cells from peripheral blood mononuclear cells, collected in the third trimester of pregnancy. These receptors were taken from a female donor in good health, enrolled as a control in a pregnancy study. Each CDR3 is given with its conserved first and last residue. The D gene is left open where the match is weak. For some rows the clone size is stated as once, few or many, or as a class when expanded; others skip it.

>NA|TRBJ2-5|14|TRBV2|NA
CASSPEQGQETQYF
TGTGCCAGCAGTCCGGAGCAGGGCCAAGAGACCCAGTACTTC
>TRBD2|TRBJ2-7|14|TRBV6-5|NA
CASSPGLAGGEQYF
TGTGCCAGCAGTCCCGGACTAGCGGGAGGGGAGCAGTACTTC
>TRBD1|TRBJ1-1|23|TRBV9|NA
CASNGYKRNLLKQGAWVNTEAFF
TGTGCCAGCAATGGCTACAAGAGGAACCTCCTTAAGCAGGGGGCGTGGGTGAACACTGAAGCTTTCTTT
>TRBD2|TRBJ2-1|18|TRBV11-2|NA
CASSIAIRLAVSYNEQFF
TGTGCCAGCAGCATTGCGATAAGACTAGCGGTTTCCTACAATGAGCAGTTCTTC
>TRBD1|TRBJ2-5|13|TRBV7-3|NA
CASSRTGGETQYF
TGTGCCAGCAGCAGGACAGGTGGTGAGACCCAGTACTTC
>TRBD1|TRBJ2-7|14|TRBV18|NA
CASSPPGQGNEQYF
TGTGCCAGCTCACCACCGGGACAGGGGAACGAGCAGTACTTC
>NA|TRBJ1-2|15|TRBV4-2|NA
CASSQEPEEYYGYTF
TGTGCCAGCAGCCAAGAGCCAGAAGAATACTATGGCTACACCTTC
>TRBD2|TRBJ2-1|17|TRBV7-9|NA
CASSSSLAGVTHNEQFF
TGTGCCAGCAGCTCGAGCCTAGCGGGAGTAACCCACAATGAGCAGTTCTTC
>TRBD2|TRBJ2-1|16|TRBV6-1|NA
CASSEGASGAYNEQFF
TGTGCCAGCAGTGAAGGGGCTAGCGGGGCCTACAATGAGCAGTTCTTC
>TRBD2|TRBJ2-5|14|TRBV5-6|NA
CASSLSGGRETQYF
TGTGCCAGCAGCTTAAGCGGCGGGAGGGAGACCCAGTACTTC
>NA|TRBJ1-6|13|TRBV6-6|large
CASSAGGGSPLHF
TGTGCCAGCAGTGCCGGCGGGGGGTCACCCCTCCACTTT
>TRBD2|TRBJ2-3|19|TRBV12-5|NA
CASGLGGLAGGLGTDTQYF
TGTGCTAGTGGTTTGGGGGGACTAGCGGGGGGGCTTGGCACAGATACGCAGTATTTT
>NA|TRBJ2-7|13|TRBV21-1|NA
CASSTQGRFEQYF
TGTGCCAGCAGCACACAGGGGCGGTTCGAGCAGTACTTC
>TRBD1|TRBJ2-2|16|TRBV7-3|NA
CASSLWGQGNTGELFF
TGTGCCAGCAGCTTATGGGGACAGGGGAACACCGGGGAGCTGTTTTTT
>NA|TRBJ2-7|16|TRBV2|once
CASSERGRGPSYEQYF
TGTGCCAGCAGTGAAAGGGGCAGGGGCCCTTCCTACGAGCAGTACTTC
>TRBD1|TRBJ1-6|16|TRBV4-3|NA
CASSQDAGTEKSPLHF
TGCGCCAGCAGCCAAGATGCGGGGACAGAAAAATCACCCCTCCACTTT
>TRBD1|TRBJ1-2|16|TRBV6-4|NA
CASSDSEAGGAEGYTF
TGTGCCAGCAGTGACTCGGAGGCAGGGGGCGCTGAAGGCTACACCTTC
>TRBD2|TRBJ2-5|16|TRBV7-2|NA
CASRVTSGRHQETQYF
TGTGCCAGCAGAGTGACTAGCGGGAGGCACCAAGAGACCCAGTACTTC
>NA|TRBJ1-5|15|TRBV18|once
CASSPLGGGNQPQHF
TGTGCCAGCTCACCATTGGGGGGGGGCAATCAGCCCCAGCATTTT
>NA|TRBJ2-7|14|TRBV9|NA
CASSVAQGINEQYF
TGTGCCAGCAGCGTAGCTCAGGGTATCAACGAGCAGTACTTC
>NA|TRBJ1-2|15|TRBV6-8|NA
CASSTSSRKTYGYTF
TGTGCCAGCAGTACCAGCTCTAGAAAGACCTATGGCTACACCTTC
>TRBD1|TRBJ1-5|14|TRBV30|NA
CAWSPGQGGQPQHF
TGTGCCTGGAGTCCGGGACAGGGGGGACAGCCCCAGCATTTT
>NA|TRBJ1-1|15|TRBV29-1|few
CSASRAGVWNTEAFF
TGCAGCGCCTCGAGGGCAGGGGTATGGAACACTGAAGCTTTCTTT
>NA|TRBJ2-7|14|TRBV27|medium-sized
CASSLLLGAEEQYF
TGTGCCAGCAGCCTCCTCCTGGGGGCAGAAGAGCAGTACTTC
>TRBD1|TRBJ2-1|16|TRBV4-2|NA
CASSQVQGDSGNEQFF
TGTGCCAGCAGCCAAGTCCAGGGGGATTCGGGCAATGAGCAGTTCTTC
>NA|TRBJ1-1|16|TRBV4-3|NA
CASSQIGVSETTEAFF
TGCGCCAGCAGCCAAATCGGGGTGAGCGAAACGACTGAAGCTTTCTTT
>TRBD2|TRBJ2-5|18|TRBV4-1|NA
CASSHEESGGGVQETQYF
TGCGCCAGCAGCCACGAAGAAAGCGGGGGAGGGGTCCAAGAGACCCAGTACTTC
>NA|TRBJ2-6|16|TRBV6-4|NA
CASSDGSLSGANVLTF
TGTGCCAGCAGTGACGGGAGTCTCTCTGGGGCCAACGTCCTGACTTTC
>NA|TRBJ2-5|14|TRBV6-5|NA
CASSGSRYQETQYF
TGTGCCAGCAGCGGTAGCCGGTACCAAGAGACCCAGTACTTC
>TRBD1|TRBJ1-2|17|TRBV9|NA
CASSAEDLTGTNYGYTF
TGTGCCAGCAGCGCAGAAGACCTGACAGGGACAAACTATGGCTACACCTTC
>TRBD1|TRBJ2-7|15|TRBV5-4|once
CASSFSGQGLREQYF
TGTGCCAGCAGCTTTTCCGGACAGGGTTTACGAGAGCAGTACTTC
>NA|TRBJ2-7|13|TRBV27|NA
CASRPGASYEQYF
TGTGCCAGCAGACCAGGGGCATCCTACGAGCAGTACTTC
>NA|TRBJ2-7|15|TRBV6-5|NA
CASSYFTSKGDEQYF
TGTGCCAGCAGTTACTTTACTAGCAAGGGTGACGAGCAGTACTTC
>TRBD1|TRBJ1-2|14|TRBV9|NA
CASSVGQGDYGYTF
TGTGCCAGCAGCGTAGGACAGGGTGACTATGGCTACACCTTC
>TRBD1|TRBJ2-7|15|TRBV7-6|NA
CASSLGQGISYEQYF
TGTGCCAGCAGCCTAGGACAGGGGATCTCCTACGAGCAGTACTTC
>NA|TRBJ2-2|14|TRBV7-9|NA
CASSGSFGSGELFF
TGTGCCAGCTCCGGGTCATTTGGTAGTGGGGAGCTGTTTTTT
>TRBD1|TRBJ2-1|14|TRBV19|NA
CASSIFTGGDEQFF
TGTGCCAGTAGTATCTTCACAGGGGGCGATGAGCAGTTCTTC
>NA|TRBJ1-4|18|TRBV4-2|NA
CASSQVGGGRGTNEKLFF
TGTGCCAGCAGCCAAGTGGGGGGGGGCCGGGGAACTAATGAAAAACTGTTTTTT
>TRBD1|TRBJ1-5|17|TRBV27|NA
CASSLDRGGRSNQPQHF
TGTGCCAGCAGTTTGGACAGGGGAGGGAGGAGCAATCAGCCCCAGCATTTT
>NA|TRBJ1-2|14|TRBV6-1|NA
CASSESREWYGYTF
TGTGCCAGCAGTGAATCAAGAGAGTGGTATGGCTACACCTTC
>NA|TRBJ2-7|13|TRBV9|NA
CASSEGLTYEQYF
TGTGCCAGCAGCGAGGGACTGACCTACGAGCAGTACTTC
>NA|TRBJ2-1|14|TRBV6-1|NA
CASSEVGGYNEQFF
TGTGCCAGCAGTGAAGTTGGAGGGTACAATGAGCAGTTCTTC
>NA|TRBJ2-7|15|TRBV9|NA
CASSVDGRGRDEQYF
TGTGCCAGCAGCGTAGATGGGCGGGGAAGAGACGAGCAGTACTTC
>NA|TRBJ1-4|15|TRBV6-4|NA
CASSASEGGNEKLFF
TGTGCCAGCAGTGCCTCTGAGGGGGGGAATGAAAAACTGTTTTTT
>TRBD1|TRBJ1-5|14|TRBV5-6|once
CASSLAGGDQPQHF
TGTGCCAGCAGCTTGGCAGGGGGCGACCAGCCCCAGCATTTT
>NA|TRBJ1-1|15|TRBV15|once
CATSRDRGGRVEAFF
TGTGCCACCAGCAGAGATCGGGGGGGCAGGGTGGAAGCTTTCTTT
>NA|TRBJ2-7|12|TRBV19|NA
CASSIGGYEQYF
TGTGCCAGTAGTATAGGCGGCTACGAGCAGTACTTC
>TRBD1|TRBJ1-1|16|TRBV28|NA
CASRGGTGTFNTEAFF
TGTGCCAGCAGGGGGGGGACAGGCACGTTTAACACTGAAGCTTTCTTT
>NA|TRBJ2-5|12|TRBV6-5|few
CEGVLYQETQYF
TGCGAAGGGGTGTTGTACCAAGAGACCCAGTACTTC
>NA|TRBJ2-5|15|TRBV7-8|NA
CASSLEPGLQETQYF
TGTGCCAGCAGCTTAGAACCGGGACTCCAAGAGACCCAGTACTTC
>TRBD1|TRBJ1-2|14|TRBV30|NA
CAWRHGQGIYGYTF
TGTGCCTGGAGGCACGGACAGGGGATCTATGGCTACACCTTC
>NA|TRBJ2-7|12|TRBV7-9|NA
CASSPSRGEQYF
TGTGCCAGCAGCCCATCCCGCGGCGAGCAGTACTTC
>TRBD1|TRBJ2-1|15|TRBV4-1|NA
CASSRQGEGMNEQFF
TGCGCCAGCAGCAGACAGGGGGAAGGTATGAATGAGCAGTTCTTC
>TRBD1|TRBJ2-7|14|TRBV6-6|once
CASSYWDRVYEQYF
TGTGCCAGCAGTTACTGGGACAGGGTTTACGAGCAGTACTTC
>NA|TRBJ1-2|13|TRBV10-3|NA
CAISEEVKDGYTF
TGTGCCATCAGCGAAGAGGTTAAGGATGGCTACACCTTC
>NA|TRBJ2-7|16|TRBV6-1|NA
CASSDVSGTSSYEQYF
TGTGCCAGCAGTGACGTTTCCGGGACAAGTTCCTACGAGCAGTACTTC